This is a list of T cell receptor beta chains from one sample in a study of T cell responses to AZD1222 COVID-19 vaccine. Assay used: immunoSEQ multiplex PCR; TCRdb lists only in-frame clones, some missing. The sample has under 90,000 clones, about four fifths seen once. The specimen was peripheral blood, collected 28 days after the second AZD1222 dose. The receptors were sampled from an adult who received the AZD1222 COVID-19 vaccine. CDR3s include the opening cysteine and the closing phenylalanine or tryptophan. A D gene is named only where the DNA matches it firmly. Some rows mark clone size as missing; the rest say once, few, many or name a class of expanded clone.

>TRBV3-1/TRBV3-2|TRBJ2-7|TRBD1|NA
CASSLRGSGGNEQYF
TGTGCCAGCAGCCTCCGAGGATCAGGGGGTAACGAGCAGTACTTC
>TRBV6-2/TRBV6-3|TRBJ1-2|NA|few
CASSRGQYYGYTF
TGTGCCAGCAGCCGAGGACAATACTATGGCTACACCTTC
>TRBV7-2|TRBJ2-3|NA|once
CASSPSGVAGGDTQYF
TGTGCCAGCAGCCCATCCGGTGTTGCCGGAGGAGATACGCAGTATTTT
>TRBV5-5|TRBJ2-6|TRBD2|NA
CASRGGGQSSGANVLTF
TGTGCCAGCCGCGGCGGGGGGCAGAGCTCTGGGGCCAACGTCCTGACTTTC
>TRBV5-1|TRBJ1-2|TRBD1|NA
CASSFAGGAEGGYTF
TGCGCCAGCAGCTTCGCAGGGGGCGCCGAGGGCGGCTACACCTTC
>TRBV7-2|TRBJ2-5|TRBD2|NA
CASSLNAALAGGWETQYF
TGTGCCAGCAGCTTAAACGCGGCCCTAGCGGGAGGTTGGGAGACCCAGTACTTC
>TRBV4-2|TRBJ2-7|TRBD2|NA
CASSQGLAVYEQYF
TGTGCCAGCAGCCAGGGACTAGCGGTCTACGAGCAGTACTTC
>TRBV6-2/TRBV6-3|TRBJ1-1|TRBD1|NA
CASSLPDREGKAFF
TGTGCCAGCAGTCTACCGGACAGGGAAGGGAAAGCTTTCTTT
>TRBV4-1|TRBJ1-5|NA|NA
CASSQGVRTLNQPQHF
TGCGCCAGCAGCCAAGGAGTTCGGACACTTAATCAGCCCCAGCATTTT
>TRBV14|TRBJ1-1|NA|NA
CASSLGPGGEAFF
TGTGCCAGCAGCCTAGGCCCGGGAGGTGAAGCTTTCTTT
>TRBV2|TRBJ2-7|NA|NA
CASSEEYEQYF
TGTGCCAGCAGCGAGGAGTACGAGCAGTACTTC
>TRBV3-1/TRBV3-2|TRBJ1-5|TRBD1|few
CASSLRQGPPHF
TGTGCCAGCAGCCTTCGACAGGGACCCCCGCATTTT
>TRBV29-1|TRBJ2-7|TRBD2|once
CSARLAGGYEQYF
TGCAGCGCCAGACTAGCGGGAGGGTACGAGCAGTACTTC
>TRBV18|TRBJ2-5|NA|NA
CASSPERETQYF
TGTGCCAGCTCACCAGAACGAGAGACCCAGTACTTC
>TRBV29-1|TRBJ2-5|NA|NA
CSVDPGAGIGETQYF
TGCAGCGTTGATCCCGGGGCGGGGATCGGAGAGACCCAGTACTTC
>TRBV6-5|TRBJ1-2|NA|once
CASSHRASSLGYTF
TGTGCCAGCAGCCACCGGGCCTCATCCCTTGGCTACACCTTC
>TRBV7-3|TRBJ1-6|TRBD1|few
CASSPQGRNSPLHF
TGTGCCAGCAGCCCACAGGGGAGGAATTCACCCCTCCACTTT
>TRBV10-3|TRBJ2-2|TRBD2|NA
CAIRSLWEGGTGELFF
TGTGCCATCAGGTCCTTGTGGGAGGGAGGCACCGGGGAGCTGTTTTTT
>TRBV5-4|TRBJ1-6|NA|few
CASSPWGTARNSPLHF
TGTGCCAGCAGCCCCTGGGGAACTGCGAGGAATTCACCCCTCCACTTT
>TRBV18|TRBJ2-1|TRBD2|NA
CASYGTSGRGEQFF
TGTGCCAGCTACGGGACTAGCGGGAGGGGTGAGCAGTTCTTC
>TRBV28|TRBJ2-7|NA|NA
CASSLSPGAYEQYF
TGTGCCAGCAGTCTATCCCCGGGGGCCTACGAGCAGTACTTC
>TRBV9|TRBJ2-1|NA|NA
CASSAHGIYNEQFF
TGTGCCAGCAGCGCCCATGGGATATACAATGAGCAGTTCTTC
>TRBV7-9|TRBJ2-2|NA|NA
CASTSGSGSGTGELFF
TGTGCCAGCACCTCCGGTAGTGGGAGCGGCACCGGGGAGCTGTTTTTT
>TRBV6-5|TRBJ1-2|NA|NA
CASGTTESNYGYTF
TGTGCCAGCGGAACGACAGAATCTAACTATGGCTACACCTTC
>TRBV4-3|TRBJ1-1|NA|few
CASSQDFANTEAFF
TGCGCCAGCAGCCAAGATTTCGCGAACACTGAAGCTTTCTTT
>TRBV28|TRBJ2-3|NA|NA
CASSFLMEGTDTQYF
TGTGCCAGCAGTTTCCTCATGGAAGGCACAGATACGCAGTATTTT
>TRBV6-2/TRBV6-3|TRBJ2-3|TRBD2|once
CASSLGLAGDTQYF
TGTGCCAGCAGTCTCGGACTAGCGGGAGATACGCAGTATTTT
>TRBV11-2|TRBJ1-1|TRBD1|NA
CASSLDQGASGGTEAFF
TGTGCCAGCAGCTTAGATCAGGGGGCCTCCGGGGGCACTGAAGCTTTCTTT
>TRBV28|TRBJ2-5|NA|NA
CASSPRMGETQYF
TGTGCCAGCAGTCCGAGGATGGGGGAGACCCAGTACTTC
>TRBV27|TRBJ2-3|TRBD2|NA
CASRLFTPGGSGSGTQYF
TGTGCCAGCAGATTATTTACGCCCGGCGGGAGTGGTTCGGGGACGCAGTATTTT
>TRBV7-2|TRBJ2-7|TRBD1|once
CASAEGQGALYEQYF
TGTGCCAGCGCGGAAGGACAGGGGGCCCTCTACGAGCAGTACTTC
>TRBV28|TRBJ2-5|NA|NA
CASSSGRETQYF
TGTGCCAGCAGTTCAGGGAGGGAGACCCAGTACTTC
>TRBV2|TRBJ1-2|TRBD1|NA
CASSEFQGVDGYTF
TGTGCCAGCAGTGAATTTCAGGGGGTTGATGGCTACACCTTC
>TRBV7-2|TRBJ1-5|NA|NA
CASSLNNQPQHF
TGTGCCAGCAGCCTTAATAATCAGCCCCAGCATTTT
>TRBV9|TRBJ2-5|NA|NA
CASSGTGQETQYF
TGTGCCAGCAGCGGTACAGGTCAAGAGACCCAGTACTTC
>TRBV5-6|TRBJ2-7|NA|NA
CASSFQQIPYEQYF
TGTGCCAGCAGCTTTCAACAGATTCCCTACGAGCAGTACTTC
>TRBV28|TRBJ2-1|TRBD2|NA
CASSSRGGRFNNEQFF
TGTGCCAGCAGTTCCCGCGGCGGGAGGTTTAACAATGAGCAGTTCTTC
>TRBV5-4|TRBJ2-2|NA|NA
CASSLGVRADTGELFF
TGTGCCAGCAGCTTGGGGGTCAGGGCGGACACCGGGGAGCTGTTTTTT
>TRBV15|TRBJ1-6|NA|NA
CATSRDRRDRPLHF
TGTGCCACCAGCAGAGATCGGAGGGATAGGCCCCTCCACTTT
>TRBV6-1|TRBJ1-3|NA|NA
CASSERLTGNKFGNTIYF
TGTGCCAGCAGTGAAAGGCTGACAGGAAACAAATTTGGAAACACCATATATTTT
>TRBV30|TRBJ1-3|NA|NA
CAWSVRLRGGGNTIYF
TGTGCCTGGAGTGTACGCCTCCGGGGGGGTGGAAACACCATATATTTT
>TRBV19|TRBJ2-7|TRBD1|NA
CASQDRGLGEQYF
TGTGCCAGCCAGGACAGGGGGCTGGGGGAGCAGTACTTC
>TRBV15|TRBJ1-4|NA|NA
CATSRDGGPGEKLFF
TGTGCCACCAGCAGAGACGGGGGTCCTGGTGAAAAACTGTTTTTT
>TRBV7-2|TRBJ2-5|TRBD1|NA
CASSLYTGVTETQYF
TGTGCCAGCAGCTTATACACAGGGGTTACAGAGACCCAGTACTTC
>TRBV7-2|TRBJ2-7|TRBD2|NA
CASSLIGAGGRYEQYF
TGTGCCAGCAGCTTAATAGGCGCGGGAGGTCGGTACGAGCAGTACTTC
>TRBV6-4|TRBJ2-3|NA|NA
CASRPTGGTDTQYF
TGTGCCAGCAGACCGACGGGGGGCACAGATACGCAGTATTTT
>TRBV9|TRBJ2-3|NA|NA
CASSGGVPDTQYF
TGTGCCAGCAGCGGGGGTGTGCCGGATACGCAGTATTTT
>TRBV5-4|TRBJ2-1|TRBD2|NA
CASSSPGTSGYNEQFF
TGTGCCAGCAGCTCCCCCGGGACTAGCGGGTACAATGAGCAGTTCTTC
>TRBV28|TRBJ1-6|NA|NA
CASSFLRDNSPLHF
TGTGCCAGCAGTTTTCTCAGGGACAATTCACCCCTCCACTTT
>TRBV5-4|TRBJ2-1|TRBD1|NA
CASSSPTGGIYNEQFF
TGTGCCAGCAGCTCCCCGACAGGGGGCATCTACAATGAGCAGTTCTTC
>TRBV28|TRBJ1-2|NA|NA
CASRLGPTIGYGYTF
TGTGCCAGCAGACTAGGACCAACGATAGGCTATGGCTACACCTTC
>TRBV7-9|TRBJ2-7|NA|NA
CASSQSRDEQYF
TGTGCCAGCAGCCAGTCCCGTGACGAGCAGTACTTC
>TRBV19|TRBJ2-5|NA|NA
CASSIFYGPLAQTQYF
TGTGCCAGTAGTATTTTCTATGGCCCCCTGGCGCAGACCCAGTACTTC
>TRBV28|TRBJ2-3|NA|NA
CASEKHARDTQYF
TGTGCCAGCGAAAAACACGCACGAGATACGCAGTATTTT
>TRBV6-2/TRBV6-3|TRBJ2-2|TRBD2|NA
CASSSAGLGLPGELFF
TGTGCCAGCAGCTCCGCGGGACTAGGGTTACCCGGGGAGCTGTTTTTT
>TRBV27|TRBJ2-7|TRBD1|NA
CASRGDSESGQYF
TGTGCCAGCAGGGGGGACAGCGAATCAGGGCAGTACTTC
>TRBV7-9|TRBJ2-7|TRBD1|NA
CASSARDRDLSYEQYF
TGTGCCAGCAGCGCGAGGGACAGGGACCTCTCCTACGAGCAGTACTTC